A selection of T cell receptor beta chains follows, all from one sample in a study of blood T cell repertoires in COVID-19. Assay: immunoSEQ multiplex PCR; the TCRdb copy retains only in-frame clones and omits some. The sample lists 80,000 to 95,000 clones; roughly 89% were seen once. Sample: peripheral blood. Receptor source: a man aged 45 to 65 with active or convalescent COVID-19. The CDR3 runs from the conserved cysteine through the conserved F or W. D genes are given only for firm matches. The size field is filled for only some rows; it gives once, few, many or a size class.

abundance: .
d_gene: TRBD2
j_gene: TRBJ2-1
v_gene: TRBV19
CDR3nt: TGTGCCAGTAGTACGGGACTAGCGAGTTACAATGAGCAGTTCTTC
CDR3aa: CASSTGLASYNEQFF

abundance: .
d_gene: .
j_gene: TRBJ1-4
v_gene: TRBV2
CDR3nt: TGTGCCAGCAGCGTAATCAGGGGAGGGGGTGAAAAACTGTTTTTT
CDR3aa: CASSVIRGGGEKLFF

abundance: few
d_gene: TRBD1
j_gene: TRBJ1-2
v_gene: TRBV20-1
CDR3nt: TGCAGTGCCGACAGGGGGCGAGGCTACACCTTC
CDR3aa: CSADRGRGYTF

abundance: .
d_gene: .
j_gene: TRBJ1-6
v_gene: TRBV19
CDR3nt: TGTGCCAGTAGCCCCAGGGACACCTATAATTCACCCCTCCACTTT
CDR3aa: CASSPRDTYNSPLHF

abundance: .
d_gene: TRBD1
j_gene: TRBJ2-7
v_gene: TRBV12-3/TRBV12-4
CDR3nt: TGTGCCAGCAGGAACAGGGGGACCTACGAGCAGTACTTC
CDR3aa: CASRNRGTYEQYF

abundance: .
d_gene: TRBD2
j_gene: TRBJ2-1
v_gene: TRBV18
CDR3nt: TGTGCCAGCTCACACGGGGGGGCAAATGAGCAGTTCTTC
CDR3aa: CASSHGGANEQFF

abundance: .
d_gene: TRBD1
j_gene: TRBJ2-3
v_gene: TRBV5-1
CDR3nt: TGCGCCAGCAGCTTGGACGGGACAGGGACCACAGATACGCAGTATTTT
CDR3aa: CASSLDGTGTTDTQYF

abundance: .
d_gene: .
j_gene: TRBJ2-7
v_gene: TRBV7-8
CDR3nt: TGTGCCAGCAGCCTCAGACTAGGAGGGTCCTACGAGCAGTACTTC
CDR3aa: CASSLRLGGSYEQYF

abundance: .
d_gene: TRBD2
j_gene: TRBJ2-2
v_gene: TRBV3-1/TRBV3-2
CDR3nt: TGTGCCAGCAAGATAGCGGGAGGCCGCACCGGGGAGCTGTTTTTT
CDR3aa: CASKIAGGRTGELFF

abundance: .
d_gene: .
j_gene: TRBJ2-3
v_gene: TRBV29-1
CDR3nt: TGCAGCGTTGTATTCGGGGGGCTGGATACGCAGTATTTT
CDR3aa: CSVVFGGLDTQYF

abundance: .
d_gene: TRBD2
j_gene: TRBJ2-5
v_gene: TRBV24-1
CDR3nt: TGTGCCACCAGTGATCCCTCCGGGACTAGCGGGAGGACAGAGACCCAGTACTTC
CDR3aa: CATSDPSGTSGRTETQYF

abundance: .
d_gene: .
j_gene: TRBJ1-2
v_gene: TRBV10-3
CDR3nt: TGTGCCATCAGTGAGTCGAAGGGTGGCGGGTCTAGAGATGGCTACACCTTC
CDR3aa: CAISESKGGGSRDGYTF

abundance: few
d_gene: .
j_gene: TRBJ2-2
v_gene: TRBV6-1
CDR3nt: TGTGCCAGCAGTGACAGGTCGAACACCGGGGAGCTGTTTTTT
CDR3aa: CASSDRSNTGELFF

abundance: .
d_gene: TRBD1
j_gene: TRBJ2-7
v_gene: TRBV29-1
CDR3nt: TGCAGCGCCCGGGACAGGGGTAACCACGAGCAGTACTTC
CDR3aa: CSARDRGNHEQYF

abundance: .
d_gene: TRBD2
j_gene: TRBJ2-5
v_gene: TRBV18
CDR3nt: TGTGCCAGCTCACCCCTACTAGCGGGGGAAGAGACCCAGTACTTC
CDR3aa: CASSPLLAGEETQYF

abundance: once
d_gene: TRBD1
j_gene: TRBJ2-5
v_gene: TRBV2
CDR3nt: TGTGCCAGCACCTCCGGGACAGGGCAGGAGACCCAGTACTTC
CDR3aa: CASTSGTGQETQYF

abundance: once
d_gene: .
j_gene: TRBJ2-1
v_gene: TRBV12-5
CDR3nt: TGTGCTAGTGGCCGCAGGTTAACGTCGGATGAGCAGTTCTTC
CDR3aa: CASGRRLTSDEQFF

abundance: .
d_gene: .
j_gene: TRBJ2-7
v_gene: TRBV6-1
CDR3nt: TGTGCCAGCAGTGAACTCAGGGGCCCGTCCTACGAGCAGTACTTC
CDR3aa: CASSELRGPSYEQYF